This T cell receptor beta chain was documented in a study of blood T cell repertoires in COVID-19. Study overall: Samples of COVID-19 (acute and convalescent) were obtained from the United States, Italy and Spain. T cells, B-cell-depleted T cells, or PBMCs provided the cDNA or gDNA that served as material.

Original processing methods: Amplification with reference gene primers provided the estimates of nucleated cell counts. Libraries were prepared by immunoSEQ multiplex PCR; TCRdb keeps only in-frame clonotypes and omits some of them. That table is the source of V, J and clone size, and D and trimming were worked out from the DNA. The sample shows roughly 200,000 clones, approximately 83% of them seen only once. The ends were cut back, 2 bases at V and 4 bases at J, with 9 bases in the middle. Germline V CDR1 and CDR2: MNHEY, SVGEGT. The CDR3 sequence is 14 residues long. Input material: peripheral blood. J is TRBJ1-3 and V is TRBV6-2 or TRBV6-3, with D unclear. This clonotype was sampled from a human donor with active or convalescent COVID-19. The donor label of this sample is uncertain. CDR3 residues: CASSYRTAGNTIYF. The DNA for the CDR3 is TGTGCCAGCAGTTACCGCACAGCCGGAAACACCATATATTTT.